The 15 T cell receptor beta chains in this list originate from one sample, sequenced in a study of cytomegalovirus exposure and HLA in healthy donors (dated by TCRdb to between 2016 and 2019). Library preparation used the immunoSEQ multiplex PCR assay. The multiplex PCR relied on a mix of 60 forward primers for TCR Vbeta segments and 13 reverse primers for TCR Jbeta segments. TCRdb holds this immuneACCESS table with in-frame rearrangements only. Some clones are missing; in checked studies, unresolved V genes explain under half, and the rest has no known cause. The sample includes some 220,000 clones, with around 84% observed a single time. The top ten clonotypes cover 0.2% to 0.25% of the sample. Input material: PBMCs. Receptor source: a girl aged 2 to 9 in good health and CMV-seronegative.

V usage is TRBV2 and J usage is TRBJ1-4, with 7 bases that match TRBD1. Germline assignment: CDR1 SNHLY and CDR2 FYNNEI. The ends lost 5 bases at V and 3 bases at J; junction bases unmatched: 9. This CDR3 contains 16 residues. The CDR3 spells CASSILRQGPNEKLFF. The CDR3 nucleotides read TGTGCCAGCAGTATACTTCGACAGGGCCCTAATGAAAAACTGTTTTTT.

The rearrangement joins TRBV5-1 to TRBJ2-2; possible D gene TRBD1, 5 bases. V shed 1 base and J shed 0 bases, with 10 bases lying between them. The CDR3 contains 16 residues. CDR1 and CDR2 from the germline V gene are SGHRS and YFSETQ. CDR3: CASSLIVGANTGELFF. CDR3 in DNA: TGCGCCAGCAGCTTGATCGTAGGGGCGAACACCGGGGAGCTGTTTTTT.

The CDR3: CASFQNYGYTF. The CDR3 DNA is TGTGCCAGCTTCCAGAACTATGGCTACACCTTC. The chain is built from TRBV5-8 and TRBJ1-2; D not certain. Trimming shortened V by 7 bases and J by 2 bases, and 6 bases separated the two germline ends. The CDR3 extends over 11 amino acids. The germline gives CDR1 SGHTS, CDR2 YDEGEE.

The V gene is TRBV29-1, the J gene TRBJ1-1; D uncertain. Germline CDR1 SQVTM, CDR2 ANQGSEA. Trimming left V 7 bases short and J 1 base short, with 16 bases between. This CDR3 is 14 amino acids long. This chain's CDR3 is CSDPPGLQNTEAFF. The CDR3 DNA reads TGCAGCGATCCCCCAGGTTTACAGAACACTGAAGCTTTCTTT.

The chain has TRBV19 and TRBJ2-1; the D is unclear. V was pared by 10 bases and J by 7 bases, with 8 bases between. This CDR3 has 10 residues. The germline V gene has CDR1 LNHDA and CDR2 SQIVND (reference sequence). The CDR3 reads CATELNEQFF. Here the CDR3 DNA reads TGTGCCACCGAGCTGAATGAGCAGTTCTTC.

As DNA, the CDR3 is TGTGCCAGCAGCTTAAGTTCGGTAGGAGGAGCGTCCTTCTACGAGCAGTACTTC. This encodes CASSLSSVGGASFYEQYF. The V gene is TRBV7-6, the J gene TRBJ2-7, with D possibly TRBD2 on 5 matching bases. Per germline, CDR1 SGHVS and CDR2 FNYEAQ. Trimming stripped 2 bases from V and 3 bases from J, with 23 bases between. The CDR3 spans 18 residues. The whole variable domain, remainder taken from reference TRBV7-6 and TRBJ2-7, is GAGVSQSPRYKVTKRGQDVALRCDPISGHVSLYWYRQALGQGPEFLTYFNYEAQQDKSGLPNDRFSAERPEGSISTLTIQRTEQRDSAMYRCASSLSSVGGASFYEQYFGPGTRLTVT.

V gene TRBV5-1 combines with J gene TRBJ1-5; D might be TRBD1 (6 bases). Germline V gene lookup returns CDR1 SGHRS and CDR2 YFSETQ. The CDR3 is 16 residues long. The V and J ends lost 0 bases and 5 bases respectively, with 15 bases between them. The DNA of the CDR3 is TGCGCCAGCAGCTTGGAAGGGGGTACGGGACATCAGCCCCAGCATTTT. This sequence encodes CASSLEGGTGHQPQHF. Full variable domain (missing parts from reference TRBV5-1 and TRBJ1-5): KAGVTQTPRYLIKTRGQQVTLSCSPISGHRSVSWYQQTPGQGLQFLFEYFSETQRNKGNFPGRFSGRQFSNSRSEMNVSTLELGDSALYLCASSLEGGTGHQPQHFGDGTRLSIL.

The chain uses TRBV4-1 and TRBJ2-3, with D perhaps matching TRBD2 (7 bases). Germline CDR1 and CDR2: MGHRA and YSYEKL. The CDR3 contains 14 residues. The V end was cut by 0 bases, the J end by 7 bases, with 11 bases between. Here the CDR3 reads CASSQEGGRYTQYF. The CDR3 bases are TGCGCCAGCAGCCAAGAGGGGGGGCGGTATACGCAGTATTTT.

The chain couples TRBV30 to TRBJ2-2; 8 nucleotides match TRBD1. The CDR3 runs 13 residues. CDR1 is GTSNPN and CDR2 is SVGIG in the germline V gene (reference sequence). The V and J ends lost 4 bases and 5 bases, in that order; junction bases with no gene match: 3. The CDR3 loop reads CAWTRGRTGELFF. The DNA of the CDR3 is TGTGCCTGGACCAGGGGGCGGACCGGGGAGCTGTTTTTT.

V gene TRBV27 combines with J gene TRBJ2-3; D is possibly TRBD2 (6 bases). The V end lost 5 bases, the J end lost 8 bases, and 23 bases lay between the germline ends. Germline loops: CDR1 MNHEY, CDR2 SMNVEV (reference sequence). This CDR3 spans 16 amino acids. Here the CDR3 reads CASSLVGGPITITQYF. The CDR3 DNA reads as TGTGCCAGCAGTCTGGTCGGAGGGCCAATAACGATTACGCAGTATTTT.

The CDR3 protein is CAWSVVGTIYEQYF. The DNA of the CDR3 is TGTGCCTGGAGTGTAGTAGGGACTATCTACGAGCAGTACTTC. This sequence joins TRBV30 and TRBJ2-7; 7 bases are a match to TRBD2. CDR3 length: 14 residues. Germline CDR1 reads GTSNPN; CDR2 reads SVGIG (reference sequence). The V gene end was trimmed by 0 bases and the J gene end by 3 bases; junction bases not matched to a gene: 5.

Regarding this clone: This sample also contains other DNA sequences that code for the same CDR3. The CDR3 DNA is TGCAGCGTTGAAAGGGGCACCGGGGAGCTGTTTTTT. This sequence encodes CSVERGTGELFF. The J gene is TRBJ2-2, the V gene TRBV29-1; a possible D gene is TRBD1 (5 bases). Germline CDR1 reads SQVTM; CDR2 reads ANQGSEA. The CDR3 extends over 12 amino acids. Deletions cut 2 bases from V and 4 bases from J, with 5 bases between.

The chain recombines TRBV7-8 with TRBJ1-1; D may be TRBD1 (6 bases). Germline CDR1 and CDR2: SGHVS and FQNEAQ. Trimming left V 5 bases short and J 4 bases short, with 17 bases between. CDR3 size: 15 residues. CDR3 loop: CASSPYETGSTEAFF. In DNA form, the CDR3 reads TGTGCCAGCAGCCCATACGAGACAGGATCCACTGAAGCTTTCTTT.

This clone was observed a single time. The chain uses TRBV7-9 and TRBJ1-2; 9 nucleotides agree with TRBD1. Germline CDR1 is SEHNR and CDR2 is FQNEAQ (reference sequence). The V and J ends lost 5 bases and 4 bases, in that order; junction bases with no gene match: 8. This CDR3 is 15 amino acids long. The DNA for the CDR3 is TGTGCCAGCAGCCCGGGGACAGGGAGGACCTATGGCTACACCTTC. Amino acids: CASSPGTGRTYGYTF.

The chain combines TRBV11-2 with TRBJ2-5; TRBD2 aligns across 11 bases. This CDR3 has 17 residues. Germline trimming cut 0 bases from V and 5 bases from J; bases unmatched to any gene: 8. The germline gives CDR1 SGHAT, CDR2 FQNNGV. CDR3 sequence reads: CASSLDQRSSGGETQYF. CDR3 in DNA: TGTGCCAGCAGCTTAGATCAAAGGTCTAGCGGGGGGGAGACCCAGTACTTC.